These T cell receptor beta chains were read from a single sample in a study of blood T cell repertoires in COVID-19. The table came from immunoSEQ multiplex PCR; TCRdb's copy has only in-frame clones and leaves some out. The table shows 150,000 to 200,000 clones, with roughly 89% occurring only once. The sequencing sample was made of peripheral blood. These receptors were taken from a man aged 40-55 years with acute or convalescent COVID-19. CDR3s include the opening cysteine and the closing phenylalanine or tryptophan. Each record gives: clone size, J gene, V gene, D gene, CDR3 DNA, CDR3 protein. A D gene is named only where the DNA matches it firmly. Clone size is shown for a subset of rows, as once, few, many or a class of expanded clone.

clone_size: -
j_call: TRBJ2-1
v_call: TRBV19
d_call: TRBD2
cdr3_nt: TGTGCCAGTAGTATAGTCCTAGCGGGGAGGGTTGTTGAGCAGTTCTTC
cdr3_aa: CASSIVLAGRVVEQFF

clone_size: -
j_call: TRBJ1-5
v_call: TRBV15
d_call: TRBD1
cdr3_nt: TGTGCCACCAGCGGCGGGACAGCGTATCAGCCCCAGCATTTT
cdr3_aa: CATSGGTAYQPQHF

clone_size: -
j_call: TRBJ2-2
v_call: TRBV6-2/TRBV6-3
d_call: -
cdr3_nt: TGTGCCAGCAGTTATCTGAGAAGCACCGGGGAGCTGTTTTTT
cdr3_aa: CASSYLRSTGELFF

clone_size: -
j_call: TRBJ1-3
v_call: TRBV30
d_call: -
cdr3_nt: TGTGCCTGGAGTGGCGGGGCAGCCTCTGGAAACACCATATATTTT
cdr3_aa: CAWSGGAASGNTIYF

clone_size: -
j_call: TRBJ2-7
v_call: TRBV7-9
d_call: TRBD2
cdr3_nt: TGTGCCAGCAGCCAGCAGCGGGGGCCCTACGAGCAGTACTTC
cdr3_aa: CASSQQRGPYEQYF

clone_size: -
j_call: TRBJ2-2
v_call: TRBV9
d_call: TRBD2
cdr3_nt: TGTGCCAGCAGCGTAGGGCTAGCGGGCTTCAACACCGGGGAGCTGTTTTTT
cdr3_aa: CASSVGLAGFNTGELFF

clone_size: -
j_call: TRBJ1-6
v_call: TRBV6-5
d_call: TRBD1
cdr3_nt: TGTGCCAGCAGTTACTCGACAGGGAAAAATTCACCCCTCCACTTT
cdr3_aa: CASSYSTGKNSPLHF

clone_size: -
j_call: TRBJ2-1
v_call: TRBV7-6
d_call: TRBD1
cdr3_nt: TGTGCCAGCAGCTTAGCCTGGGGACAGGGGACGGGGAATGAGCAGTTCTTC
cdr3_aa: CASSLAWGQGTGNEQFF

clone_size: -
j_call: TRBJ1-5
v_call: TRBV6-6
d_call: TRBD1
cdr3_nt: TGTGCCAGCAGTCCGCGCCTCGGGACAGGGCACAATCAGCCCCAGCATTTT
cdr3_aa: CASSPRLGTGHNQPQHF

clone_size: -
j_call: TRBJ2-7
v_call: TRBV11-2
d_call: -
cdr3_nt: TGTGCCAGCAGCCTATGGAGCGGCAGCTCCTACGAGCAGTACTTC
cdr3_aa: CASSLWSGSSYEQYF

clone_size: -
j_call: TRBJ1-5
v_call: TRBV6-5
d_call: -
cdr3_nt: TGTGCCAGCAGCCCAAACAGAAATCAGCCCCAGCATTTT
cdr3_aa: CASSPNRNQPQHF

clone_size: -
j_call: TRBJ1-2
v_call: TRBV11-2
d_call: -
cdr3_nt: TGTGCCAGCAGCTTCGGACAGCCTAACTATGGCTACACCTTC
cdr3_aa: CASSFGQPNYGYTF

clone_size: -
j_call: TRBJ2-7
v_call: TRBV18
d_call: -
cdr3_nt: TGTGCCAGCTCACCACTGGAGGGGGCGAGGTACGAGCAGTACTTC
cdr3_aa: CASSPLEGARYEQYF

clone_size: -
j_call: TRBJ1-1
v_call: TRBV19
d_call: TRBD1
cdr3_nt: TGTGCCAGTAGTATGGACAGGGGTCCGAACACTGAAGCTTTCTTT
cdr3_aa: CASSMDRGPNTEAFF

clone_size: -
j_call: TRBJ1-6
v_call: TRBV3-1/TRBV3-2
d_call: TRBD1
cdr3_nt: TGTGCCAGTGGACAGGGGGGCTATAATTCACCCCTCCACTTT
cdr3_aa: CASGQGGYNSPLHF

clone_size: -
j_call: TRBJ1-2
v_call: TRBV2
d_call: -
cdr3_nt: TGTGCCATCCAGGCATCCAAAAGGGGCTACACCTTC
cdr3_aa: CAIQASKRGYTF

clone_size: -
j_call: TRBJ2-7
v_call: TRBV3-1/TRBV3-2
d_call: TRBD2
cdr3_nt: TGTGCCAGCAGCCTCCCACTAGCGGGGGGAGCGCGAGAGCAGTACTTC
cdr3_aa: CASSLPLAGGAREQYF

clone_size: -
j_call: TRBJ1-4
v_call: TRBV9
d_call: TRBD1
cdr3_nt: TGTGCCAGCAGCGAGGGGGGACAGGGCGGAAGGGATGAAAAACTGTTTTTT
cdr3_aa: CASSEGGQGGRDEKLFF

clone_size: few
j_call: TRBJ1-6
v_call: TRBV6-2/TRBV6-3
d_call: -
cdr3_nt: TGTGCCAGCAGTTATACGGGTTCACCCCTCCACTTT
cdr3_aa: CASSYTGSPLHF

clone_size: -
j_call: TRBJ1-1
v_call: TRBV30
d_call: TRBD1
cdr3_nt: TGTGCCTGGAGGACAGGGCCGCCTAGGAACACTGAAGCTTTCTTT
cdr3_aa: CAWRTGPPRNTEAFF

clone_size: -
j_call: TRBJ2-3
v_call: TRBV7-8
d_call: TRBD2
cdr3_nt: TGTGCCAGCAGCTTATACCCTAGCGGTACAGATACGCAGTATTTT
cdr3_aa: CASSLYPSGTDTQYF

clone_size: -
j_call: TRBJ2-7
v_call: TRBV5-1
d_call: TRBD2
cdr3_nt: TGCGCCAGCAGCTTGTCTACCAGCGGGGGCTCCTACGAGCAGTACTTC
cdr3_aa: CASSLSTSGGSYEQYF

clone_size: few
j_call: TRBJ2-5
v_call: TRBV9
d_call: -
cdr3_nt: TGTGCCAGCAGCGTAGAAGCTAGCCGTGAGACCCAGTACTTC
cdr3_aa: CASSVEASRETQYF

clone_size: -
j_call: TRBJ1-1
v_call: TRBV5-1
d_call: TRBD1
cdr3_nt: TGCGCCAGCAGCGGAGGGACAGGGGGCTACACTGAAGCTTTCTTT
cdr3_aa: CASSGGTGGYTEAFF

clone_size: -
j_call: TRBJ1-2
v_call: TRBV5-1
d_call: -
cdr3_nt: TGCGCCAGCAGCCCCCGGACTGGATTCTCTAACTATGGCTACACCTTC
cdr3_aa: CASSPRTGFSNYGYTF

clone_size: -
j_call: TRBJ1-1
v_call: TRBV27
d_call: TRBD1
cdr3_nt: TGTGCCAGCAGTTTAACAGGGGTTTTCACTGAAGCTTTCTTT
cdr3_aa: CASSLTGVFTEAFF

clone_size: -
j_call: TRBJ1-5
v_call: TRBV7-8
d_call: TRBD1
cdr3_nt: TGTGCCAGCAGCTATGACAGGGTCGGCAATCAGCCCCAGCATTTT
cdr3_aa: CASSYDRVGNQPQHF

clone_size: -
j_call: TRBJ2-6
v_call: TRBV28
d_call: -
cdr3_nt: TGTGCCAGCACCCAAGAGGGGGCTGGGGCCAACGTCCTGACTTTC
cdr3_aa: CASTQEGAGANVLTF

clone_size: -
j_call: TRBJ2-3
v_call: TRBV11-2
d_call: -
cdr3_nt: TGTGCCAGCAGTCCCGAGGAAAACACAGATACGCAGTATTTT
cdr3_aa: CASSPEENTDTQYF

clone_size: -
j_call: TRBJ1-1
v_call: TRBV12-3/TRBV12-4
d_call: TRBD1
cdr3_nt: TGTGCCAGCAGCTCAGGGGGGAACACTGAAGCTTTCTTT
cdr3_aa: CASSSGGNTEAFF

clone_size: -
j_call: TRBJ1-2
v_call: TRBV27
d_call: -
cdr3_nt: TGTGCCAGCAGTTTACAGGCAAGCTATGGCTACACCTTC
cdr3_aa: CASSLQASYGYTF

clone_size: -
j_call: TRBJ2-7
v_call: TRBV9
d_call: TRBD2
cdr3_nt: TGTGCCAGCAGCGTAGAGGGCGGGGGGCCCTACGAGCAGTACTTC
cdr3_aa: CASSVEGGGPYEQYF

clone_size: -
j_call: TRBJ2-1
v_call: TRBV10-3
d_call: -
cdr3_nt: TGTGCCATCAGTGGGGGGGTTGAAGAGCAGTTCTTC
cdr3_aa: CAISGGVEEQFF

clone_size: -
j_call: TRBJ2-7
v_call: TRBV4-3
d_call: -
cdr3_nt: TGCGCCAGCAGCCCAGGGTCGACAGAAACCTACGAGCAGTACTTC
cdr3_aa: CASSPGSTETYEQYF

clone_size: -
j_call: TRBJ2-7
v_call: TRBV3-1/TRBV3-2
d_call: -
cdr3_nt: TGTGCCAGCAGCCAAGATCCAGGGGTTCTAAGCGAGCAGTACTTC
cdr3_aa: CASSQDPGVLSEQYF

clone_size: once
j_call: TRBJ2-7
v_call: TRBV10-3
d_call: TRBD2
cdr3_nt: TGTGCCATCAGTGAGTCATCGGGCGGGACTGAAGCGGGGTTATACGAGCAGTACTTC
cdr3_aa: CAISESSGGTEAGLYEQYF

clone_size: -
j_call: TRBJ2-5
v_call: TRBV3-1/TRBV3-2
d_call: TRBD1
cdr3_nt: TGTGCCAGCAGCCAGCCGACAGGGGGCGCCTACTTC
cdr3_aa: CASSQPTGGAYF

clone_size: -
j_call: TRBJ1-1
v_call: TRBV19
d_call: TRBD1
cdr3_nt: TGTGCCAGTAGTATAGCGGCGAGAAACACAGGGGGCAGGGACACTGAAGCTTTCTTT
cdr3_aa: CASSIAARNTGGRDTEAFF

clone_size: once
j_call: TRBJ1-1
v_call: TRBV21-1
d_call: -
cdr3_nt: TGTGCCAGCAGCGTATATCCGGGACAGGGGGAAGAGGAGAAGAACACTGAAGCTTTCTTT
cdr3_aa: CASSVYPGQGEEEKNTEAFF

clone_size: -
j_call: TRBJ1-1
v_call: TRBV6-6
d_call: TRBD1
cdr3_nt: TGTGCCAGCAGTAAAACAGGGGGCGCGGGGGAAGCTTTCTTT
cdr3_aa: CASSKTGGAGEAFF

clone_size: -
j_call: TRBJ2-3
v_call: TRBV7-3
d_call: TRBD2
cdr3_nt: TGTGCCAGCAGCTTAAGGCCCCCTAGCGGCGCCTTCACAGATACGCAGTATTTT
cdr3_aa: CASSLRPPSGAFTDTQYF

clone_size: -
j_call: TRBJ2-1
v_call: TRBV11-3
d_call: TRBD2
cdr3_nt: TGTGCCAGCAGCTTCGGGACTAGTAACAATGAGCAGTTCTTC
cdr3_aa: CASSFGTSNNEQFF